This TCR beta chain was identified during a study of synovial regulatory T cells in juvenile arthritis. Whole-study context: A few patients were therapy-naive; 5 to 7 received methotrexate alone. Study-level findings and limits: TCR diversity was lower in inflammation-associated blood Treg cells than in other blood Treg cells. iaTreg cells shared more CDR3 sequences with synovial Tregs than other blood Tregs did.

Sequenced by immunoSEQ multiplex PCR; TCRdb stores in-frame clones only, minus some. The sample totals 9,000 to 10,000 clones. CDR1 KGHSH and CDR2 LQKENI come from the germline V gene. The CDR3 covers 16 residues. The record lacks a DNA sequence. A word on this clone: No antigen is known for it.

Sequencing input: Treg cells from blood. Subset indicated: remaining (HLA-DR-negative) circulating blood Treg cells. The sequence derives from a donor between 2 and 29 years old with juvenile idiopathic arthritis. V and J are TRBV18 and TRBJ1-6; TCRdb designates TRBD1, a call that cannot be tested without DNA. CDR3 protein: CASSPDTDRSNSPLHF.